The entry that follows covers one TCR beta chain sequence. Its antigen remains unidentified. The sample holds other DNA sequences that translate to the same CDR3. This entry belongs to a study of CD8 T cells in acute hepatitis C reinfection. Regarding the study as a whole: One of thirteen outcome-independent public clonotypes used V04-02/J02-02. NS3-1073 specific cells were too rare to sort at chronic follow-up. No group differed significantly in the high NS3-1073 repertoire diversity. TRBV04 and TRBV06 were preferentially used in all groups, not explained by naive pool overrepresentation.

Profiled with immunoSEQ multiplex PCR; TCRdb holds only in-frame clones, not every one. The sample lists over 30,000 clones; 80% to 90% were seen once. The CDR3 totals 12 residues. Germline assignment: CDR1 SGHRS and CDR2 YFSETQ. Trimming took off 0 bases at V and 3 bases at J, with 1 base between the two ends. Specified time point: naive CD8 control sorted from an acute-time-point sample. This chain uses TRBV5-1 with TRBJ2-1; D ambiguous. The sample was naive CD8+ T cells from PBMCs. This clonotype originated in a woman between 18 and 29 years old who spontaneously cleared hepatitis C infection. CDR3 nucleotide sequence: TGCGCCAGCAGCTTGGACTACAATGAGCAGTTCTTC. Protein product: CASSLDYNEQFF.